What follows are 27 T cell receptor beta chains derived from one specimen sequenced in a study of blood T cell repertoires in COVID-19. The protocol was immunoSEQ multiplex PCR, while the TCRdb copy is restricted to in-frame clones and leaves out a portion. This repertoire shows under 200,000 clones, about 90% found once; its top ten account for about 8.8%. The sample taken for sequencing was PBMCs or T cells enriched from blood (not recorded which). These receptor sequences come from a woman in her late teens or twenties who had recovered from COVID-19.

The chain recombines TRBV10-3 with TRBJ1-6; 7 bases agree with TRBD1. J gave up 6 bases and V 8 bases, and 7 bases lay outside the gene matches. The CDR3 consists of 14 residues. Germline values: CDR1 ENHRY, CDR2 SYGVKD. In nucleotides, the CDR3 is TGTGCCATCGGGACGACAGGGCCTAATTCACCCCTCCACTTT. Amino acids: CAIGTTGPNSPLHF.

This clone was counted a single time. The V gene is TRBV4-1, the J gene TRBJ1-5; D unclear. Germline V CDR1 and CDR2: MGHRA, YSYEKL. Trimming pared 3 bases from V and 0 bases from J, leaving 9 bases between. This CDR3 has 15 residues. The CDR3 DNA reads as TGCGCCAGCAGCCAGGTACAGAATAGCAATCAGCCCCAGCATTTT. Translation gives CASSQVQNSNQPQHF.

This clone was seen just once. This chain joins TRBV28 and TRBJ1-2; possibly TRBD1 for D (6 bases). CDR1 is MDHEN and CDR2 is SYDVKM in the germline V gene. The CDR3 loop spans 14 amino acids. Trimming shortened V by 8 bases and J by 1 base, and 14 bases separated the two germline ends. CDR3 amino acids: CASALDSLNYGYTF. CDR3 DNA: TGTGCCAGCGCCCTGGACAGCCTTAACTATGGCTACACCTTC.

The CDR3 reads CASSLPIPGQGAREQYF. In DNA form, the CDR3 reads TGTGCCAGCAGTTTACCCATCCCGGGACAGGGGGCGCGAGAGCAGTACTTC. This chain connects TRBV28 to TRBJ2-7; 12 bases align to TRBD1. Germline CDR1 and CDR2: MDHEN and SYDVKM. The trim removed 2 bases at V and 7 bases at J, leaving 12 bases unmatched. This CDR3 has 17 residues.

This clone was counted between two and nine times. The chain recombines TRBV9 with TRBJ2-1; TRBD1 aligns across 9 bases. CDR1 SGDLS and CDR2 YYNGEE come from the germline V gene. The CDR3 is made up of 15 amino acids. V was pared by 2 bases and J by 4 bases, with 4 bases of the junction left unmatched. CDR3 sequence (DNA): TGTGCCAGCAGCGTCGGACAGGGGAAATACAATGAGCAGTTCTTC. Translated, it gives CASSVGQGKYNEQFF.

V and J are TRBV3-1 (or the pseudogene TRBV3-2) and TRBJ1-1, with 9 positions matching TRBD1. Germline values: CDR1 LGHDT, CDR2 YNNKEL (reference sequence). This CDR3 has 13 amino acids. V trimming: 5 bases; J trimming: 4 bases; junction bases outside the gene matches: 2. The CDR3 sequence is CASSDRGSTEAFF. CDR3 DNA: TGTGCCAGCAGCGACAGGGGGTCCACTGAAGCTTTCTTT.

This chain links TRBV6-6 with TRBJ2-7; 7 nucleotides match TRBD1. The V gene's germline CDR1 is MNHNY and CDR2 SVGAGI (reference sequence). The V gene end was trimmed by 7 bases and the J gene end by 6 bases; junction bases not matched to a gene: 6. CDR3 size: 12 residues. Here the CDR3 DNA reads TGTGCCAGCAAGACAGGGAAAGGCGAGCAGTACTTC. It is translated as CASKTGKGEQYF.

The gene calls are TRBV12-3 or TRBV12-4 and TRBJ2-2, with a tentative D call TRBD1 (5 bases). The CDR3 is 13 residues long. The V end lost 9 bases, the J end lost 8 bases, and 16 bases lay between the germline ends. The CDR3 DNA sequence: TGTGCCAGTGGGTGGAAGGGGTTTGGGGAGCTGTTTTTT. This translates into CASGWKGFGELFF.

CDR3 DNA: TGTGCCAGCAGTGAACTGGGGGGCTATGGCTACACCTTC. This translates into CASSELGGYGYTF. The J gene is TRBJ1-2, the V gene TRBV2; TRBD1 is a possible D gene (5 bases). Germline CDR1 is SNHLY and CDR2 is FYNNEI. The CDR3 spans 13 residues. Trimming pared 2 bases from V and 4 bases from J, leaving 8 bases between.

The rearrangement joins TRBV28 to TRBJ1-2; 9 positions match TRBD1. The CDR3 is 13 residues long. With V trimmed by 6 bases and J by 5 bases, 4 bases remained unmatched. Germline V gene data show CDR1 as MDHEN and CDR2 as SYDVKM. CDR3 sequence: CASRSGTGYGYTF. The CDR3 nucleotides are TGTGCCAGCAGATCCGGGACAGGGTATGGCTACACCTTC.

The rearrangement uses TRBV6-5 and TRBJ2-1; D is unclear. Germline V lookup: CDR1 MNHEY, CDR2 SVGAGI. The CDR3 is 13 amino acids. The ends were cut back, 8 bases at V and 9 bases at J, with 17 bases in the middle. CDR3 sequence: CASSLRLSGEQFF. The CDR3 bases are TGTGCCAGCTCTTTGAGGCTCTCCGGTGAGCAGTTCTTC.

The chain employs TRBV4-2 and TRBJ1-6; D gene ambiguous. V lost 2 bases to trimming and J lost 5 bases, with 13 bases between them. The CDR3 runs to 16 residues. Looked up from germline, CDR1 is LGHNA and CDR2 is YNFKEQ. The CDR3 reads CASSQPAGVNNSPLHF. Here the CDR3 DNA reads TGTGCCAGCAGCCAACCCGCCGGTGTCAATAATTCACCCCTCCACTTT.

J is TRBJ2-7 and V is TRBV6-1; D gene unclear. V was pared by 2 bases and J by 3 bases, with 5 bases between. CDR3 length: 12 residues. The V gene's germline CDR1 is MNHNS and CDR2 SASEGT. The chain's CDR3 is CASSESFYEQYF. The CDR3 coding sequence is TGTGCCAGCAGTGAAAGCTTCTACGAGCAGTACTTC.

The chain combines TRBV7-6 with TRBJ1-5, with D possibly TRBD1 on 6 matching bases. The length of the CDR3 is 15 residues. V was pared by 1 base and J by 3 bases, with 10 bases between. Germline V gene data show CDR1 as SGHVS and CDR2 as FNYEAQ. The CDR3 reads CASSLGGGPNQPQHF. The CDR3 coding sequence is TGTGCCAGCAGCTTAGGTGGGGGCCCCAATCAGCCCCAGCATTTT.

The V and J genes are TRBV7-3 and TRBJ2-5, with no clear D. The CDR3 is made up of 13 amino acids. Germline V lookup: CDR1 SGHTA, CDR2 FQGTGA. Trimming pared 5 bases from V and 5 bases from J, leaving 12 bases between. CDR3 protein: CASSRSRTETQYF. The CDR3, as DNA: TGTGCCAGCAGCCGGAGTAGAACGGAGACCCAGTACTTC.

This rearrangement joins TRBV9 to TRBJ1-3, with 7 bases matching TRBD1. Germline V CDR1 and CDR2: SGDLS, YYNGEE. CDR3 length: 15 residues. V lost 3 bases, J lost 4 bases, and 7 bases stayed unmatched. For the CDR3, the DNA is TGTGCCAGCAGCGGGTACAGGGGAGGAGGAAACACCATATATTTT. Protein sequence: CASSGYRGGGNTIYF.

The rearrangement joins TRBV19 to TRBJ1-4, with D possibly TRBD1 on 6 matching bases. The CDR3 is 15 amino acids. The V end was cut by 5 bases, the J end by 4 bases, with 14 bases between. Germline V gene lookup returns CDR1 LNHDA and CDR2 SQIVND (reference sequence). The CDR3 loop reads CASSEQTGFNEKLFF. The DNA for the CDR3 is TGTGCCAGTAGTGAGCAGACAGGTTTTAATGAAAAACTGTTTTTT.

This sequence joins TRBV3-1 (or the pseudogene TRBV3-2) and TRBJ1-6; D unresolved. The CDR3 consists of 15 residues. CDR1 and CDR2 from the germline V gene are LGHDT and YNNKEL (reference sequence). V was shortened by 0 bases and J by 9 bases, with 12 bases between the two germline ends. The CDR3 DNA sequence: TGTGCCAGCAGCCAAGATTCGGGTCCGACTTCACCCCTCCACTTT. It encodes CASSQDSGPTSPLHF.

The rearrangement uses TRBV4-1 and TRBJ2-3; TRBD2 matches at 12 bases. The germline V gene encodes CDR1 MGHRA and CDR2 YSYEKL. V shed 1 base, J shed 6 bases, and the junction held 8 bases outside the gene matches. This CDR3 comprises 17 residues. The chain's CDR3 is CASSQGPSSGGADTQYF. The DNA of the CDR3 is TGCGCCAGCAGCCAAGGCCCTTCTAGCGGGGGGGCCGATACGCAGTATTTT.

The gene calls are TRBV3-1 (or the pseudogene TRBV3-2) and TRBJ1-1; D not certain. The CDR3 runs 11 residues. V dropped 4 bases and J dropped 3 bases, with 3 bases sitting between them. CDR1 LGHDT and CDR2 YNNKEL come from the germline V gene (reference sequence). The DNA for the CDR3 is TGTGCCAGCAGCCTAGACACTGAAGCTTTCTTT. As protein: CASSLDTEAFF.

Only a few counts were recorded for this clone. The chain combines TRBV3-1 (or the pseudogene TRBV3-2) with TRBJ1-5; D ambiguous. The CDR3 is 13 amino acids. V was clipped by 3 bases and J by 5 bases, with 8 bases between them. Germline-derived CDR1 and CDR2 are LGHDT and YNNKEL (reference sequence). The CDR3 DNA follows: TGTGCCAGCAGCCAGGGAGCGGATCAGCCCCAGCATTTT. It translates to CASSQGADQPQHF.

The V call is TRBV5-6, the J call TRBJ2-2; possible D gene TRBD1, 6 bases. V lost 1 base, J lost 1 base, and 11 bases lay in between. Germline-derived CDR1 and CDR2 are SGHDT and YYEEEE. This CDR3 spans 16 amino acids. CDR3 coding DNA: TGTGCCAGCAGCTTGCAGTCAGGGGTGAACACCGGGGAGCTGTTTTTT. Amino acids: CASSLQSGVNTGELFF.

This chain uses TRBV19 with TRBJ1-5; TRBD1 is a possible D gene (5 bases). Trimming removed 5 bases at V and 7 bases at J, with 15 bases between. This CDR3 is 14 amino acids long. CDR1 and CDR2 from the germline V gene are LNHDA and SQIVND (reference sequence). DNA of the CDR3: TGTGCCAGTAGTCCAGACAGATTCCGACAGCCCCAGCATTTT. Encoded protein: CASSPDRFRQPQHF.

For this clone: Because the CDR3's place on the DNA is in doubt, the DNA is left out and the CDR3 is given as listed by TCRdb. V usage is TRBV21-1 and J usage is TRBJ2-3; no DNA check was done on the table's D call, TRBD2. TRBV21-1 is noted as a pseudogene. With termini counted, the CDR3 has 18 amino acids. CDR3 sequence reads: CASSPVVAGGTSTDTQYF.

The chain couples TRBV7-9 to TRBJ1-5, with D hard to call. The CDR3 sequence is 14 residues long. V lost 1 base and J 1 base, leaving 5 bases between the germline ends. Germline V lookup: CDR1 SEHNR, CDR2 FQNEAQ (reference sequence). CDR3 residues: CASSLGPSNQPQHF. CDR3 nucleotides: TGTGCCAGCAGCTTAGGTCCGAGCAATCAGCCCCAGCATTTT.

This chain uses TRBV28 with TRBJ1-1; 7 nucleotides line up with TRBD1. Unmatched junction bases numbered 16, after V lost 5 bases and J lost 7 bases. CDR3 size: 16 residues. In germline, CDR1 is MDHEN, CDR2 SYDVKM. The CDR3 DNA sequence: TGTGCCAGCAGTACCCGACAGGGTATGATAAGCGGTGAAGCTTTCTTT. This sequence encodes CASSTRQGMISGEAFF.

V usage is TRBV2 and J usage is TRBJ1-1; D is undetermined. Trimming stripped 4 bases from V and 4 bases from J, with 10 bases between. From germline, CDR1 is SNHLY and CDR2 FYNNEI. The CDR3 sequence is 13 residues long. CDR3 nucleotides: TGTGCCAGCAGTGTCTTACGGGGCACTGAAGCTTTCTTT. Protein product: CASSVLRGTEAFF.